These T cell receptor beta chains were read from a single sample in a study of T cell repertoires in cytomegalovirus infection. Their antigens are not known. MiXCR, run by TCRdb on the reads, gives a single entry per CDR3 protein. The sample carries about 830,000 distinct CDR3 sequences, approximately 32% recorded once. The sequencing here drew on cultured CD8+ T cells from PBMCs, taken from culture after CMV antigen stimulation. These receptors were taken from a human donor in good health (CMV status not recorded). Some clones in this sample may be carry-over from other donors' samples. The CDR3 runs from the conserved cysteine through the conserved F or W. A D gene is named only where the DNA matches it firmly. Expanded clones get a size class; other rows say once, few or many, or leave the size out.

TRBV6-5,-,TRBJ2-1,TRBD2,TGTGCCAGCAGCATAGGACTAGCGGGGGGACACTCCTACAATGAGCAGTTCTTC,CASSIGLAGGHSYNEQFF
TRBV6-1,few,TRBJ1-1,-,TGTGCCAGCAGTGAATCAGGGAACACTGAAGCTTTCTTT,CASSESGNTEAFF
TRBV6-6,few,TRBJ1-4,-,TGTGCCAGCAGTTACAGGACTATAGGACCAACTAATGAAAAACTGTTTTTT,CASSYRTIGPTNEKLFF
TRBV12-3/TRBV12-4,few,TRBJ1-6,-,TGTGCCAGCACCCCCGGCAATTCACCCCTCCACTTT,CASTPGNSPLHF
TRBV6-2/TRBV6-3,-,TRBJ1-1,-,TGTGCCAGCAGTTACTCAGGACTTCTGCTGGACACTGAAGCTTTCTTT,CASSYSGLLLDTEAFF
TRBV5-6,-,TRBJ1-1,-,TGTGCCAGCAGCTTGGGGGCAGGGCAGAGGACTGAAGCTTTCTTT,CASSLGAGQRTEAFF
TRBV7-6,-,TRBJ2-5,-,TGTGCCAGCAGCTTAGGTACCACCCAGTACTTC,CASSLGTTQYF
TRBV5-6,once,TRBJ1-6,-,TGTGCCAGCAGCGGACTTGAAAGGGGTTCACCCCTCCACTTT,CASSGLERGSPLHF
TRBV3-1,-,TRBJ2-7,-,TGTGCCAGCAGCCAAGGACAATCCCGGAGGTACGAGCAGTACTTC,CASSQGQSRRYEQYF
TRBV20-1,-,TRBJ2-3,TRBD1,TGCAGTGCCCCCGACAGGGTGGCAGATACGCAGTATTTT,CSAPDRVADTQYF
TRBV7-8,many,TRBJ2-1,-,TGTGCCAGCCAGGACCGCTACAATGAGCAGTTCTTC,CASQDRYNEQFF
TRBV7-2,-,TRBJ1-2,-,TGTGCCAGCAGCCCCCGGGACGGCAACCACTATGGCTACACCTTC,CASSPRDGNHYGYTF
TRBV6-5,many,TRBJ1-4,-,TGTGCCAGCAGTTACTCTGGGGGTGAAAAACTGTTTTTT,CASSYSGGEKLFF
TRBV12-3/TRBV12-4,-,TRBJ1-2,TRBD1,TGTGCCAGCACTATGGGAGGGGGCGATGGCTACACCTTC,CASTMGGGDGYTF
TRBV19,few,TRBJ2-2,TRBD2,TGTGCCAGTAGTGCGATAGGACTAGCGGGGACCACCGGGGAGCTGTTTTTT,CASSAIGLAGTTGELFF
TRBV3-1,-,TRBJ2-7,TRBD2,TGTGCCAGCAGCGCCCACACTAGCGGGGTACTATCTTACGAGCAGTACTTC,CASSAHTSGVLSYEQYF
TRBV12-3/TRBV12-4,few,TRBJ2-2,-,TGTGCCAGCAGTTTGGAACCGACCGGCGGGGAGCTGTTTTTT,CASSLEPTGGELFF
TRBV9,-,TRBJ2-1,-,TGTGCCAGCAGCGTAGGAGGGGTAGGGGGTAGGGTTGAGCAGTTCTTC,CASSVGGVGGRVEQFF
TRBV7-2,many,TRBJ1-2,-,TGTGCCAGCAGCTTCTACCAGTCGGGGGGCGTCCGCGGCTACACCTTC,CASSFYQSGGVRGYTF
TRBV20-1,-,TRBJ1-2,-,TGCAGTGCTAGAGTCGTCCCCCTCTTCTATGGCTACACCTTC,CSARVVPLFYGYTF
TRBV6-6,-,TRBJ2-2,-,TGTGCCAGCACCCGGGCGGCGGGAACCGGGGAGCTGTTTTTT,CASTRAAGTGELFF
TRBV12-3/TRBV12-4,many,TRBJ1-3,-,TGTGCCAGCAGCTTAACAGACTCTGGAAACACCATATATTTT,CASSLTDSGNTIYF
TRBV7-9,-,TRBJ2-1,TRBD1,TGTGCCAGCAGCCCACAGGGGGCCCTTTACAATGAGCAGTTCTTC,CASSPQGALYNEQFF
TRBV6-1,-,TRBJ2-2,-,TGTGCCAGCAGTGAACATCACATTAGCACCGGGGAGCTGTTTTTT,CASSEHHISTGELFF
TRBV20-1,-,TRBJ1-5,-,TGCAGTGCTAGATCCAGGGGTGGCAATCAGCCCCAGCATTTT,CSARSRGGNQPQHF
TRBV5-1,-,TRBJ2-3,-,TGCGCCAGCAGCTCCCCCCAGGCAGATACGCAGTATTTT,CASSSPQADTQYF
TRBV7-9,-,TRBJ2-1,-,TGTGCCAGCACCCCTCTTGGCGGGTACAATGAGCAGTTCTTC,CASTPLGGYNEQFF
TRBV25-1,many,TRBJ1-1,-,TGTGCCAGCAGTGTACAGGGTGCTGAAGCTTTCTTT,CASSVQGAEAFF
TRBV6-8,few,TRBJ1-5,-,TGTGCCAGCAGTTACTCGCGGTTTCAGCCCCAGCATTTT,CASSYSRFQPQHF
TRBV7-6,many,TRBJ2-1,-,TGTGCCAGCAGCTTATCTTGGGATGAGCAGTTCTTC,CASSLSWDEQFF
TRBV11-2,-,TRBJ2-2,TRBD1,TGTGCCAGTCCGTGGGGGACAGACACCGGGGAGCTGTTTTTT,CASPWGTDTGELFF
TRBV6-2/TRBV6-3,few,TRBJ2-1,-,TGTGCCAGCAGTTACCACCCCCGTGAGCAGTTCTTC,CASSYHPREQFF
TRBV7-3,-,TRBJ2-3,-,TGTGCCAGCAGCCCCGGGCCCCGGGGGGCGTACGATACGCAGTATTTT,CASSPGPRGAYDTQYF
TRBV6-2/TRBV6-3,few,TRBJ2-4,-,TGTGCCAGCAGGCAGGCCAAAAACATTCAGTACTTC,CASRQAKNIQYF
TRBV7-6,-,TRBJ1-3,-,TGTGCCAGCAGCTCAAGTGGACAAGGAAACACCATATATTTT,CASSSSGQGNTIYF
TRBV19,-,TRBJ1-1,TRBD1,TGTGCCAGTAGTATAGTCAGGGGGCCGGGCACTGAAGCTTTCTTT,CASSIVRGPGTEAFF
TRBV6-5,few,TRBJ2-7,-,TGTGCCAGCAGTTCCGGGACAAGAGCGACCGAGCAGTACTTC,CASSSGTRATEQYF
TRBV7-9,many,TRBJ1-2,-,TGTGCCAGCAGCCGAGACAGTCAAGATTATGGCTACACCTTC,CASSRDSQDYGYTF
TRBV7-6,many,TRBJ2-5,-,TGTGCCAGCAGCTTAGTGTCTCGGACAGTGGCACAAGAGACCCAGTACTTC,CASSLVSRTVAQETQYF
TRBV7-6,few,TRBJ1-1,-,TGTGCCAGCAGACCTCCCGGGACAATCACTGAAGCTTTCTTT,CASRPPGTITEAFF
TRBV5-8,few,TRBJ2-1,-,TGTGCCAGCAGCTTGGAGTTCAGCGCCTACAATGAGCAGTTCTTC,CASSLEFSAYNEQFF
TRBV6-1,-,TRBJ2-1,-,TGTGCCAGCAGTACCCTAGTTTCAAACGGCAGGGTTACCCAGCAGTTCTTC,CASSTLVSNGRVTQQFF
TRBV12-3/TRBV12-4,-,TRBJ1-2,-,TGTGCCAGCAGTCTTACGATGACAGATATCTATGGCTACACCTTC,CASSLTMTDIYGYTF
TRBV12-3/TRBV12-4,many,TRBJ2-2,-,TGTGCCAGCGCGGGCGGCACCGGGGAGCTGTTTTTT,CASAGGTGELFF
TRBV7-2,many,TRBJ1-6,-,TGTGCCAGCAGCTGGCCGGGACCGCCCAATTCACCCCTCCACTTT,CASSWPGPPNSPLHF
TRBV4-1,-,TRBJ1-5,-,TGCGCCAGCAGCCAAGTTTGGGCGATTACGATGGGTCAGCCCCAGCATTTT,CASSQVWAITMGQPQHF
TRBV6-5,-,TRBJ1-2,TRBD1,TGTGCCAGCAGTTCACCGGGACAGGGAGGGATCTATGGCTACACCTTC,CASSSPGQGGIYGYTF
TRBV7-2,many,TRBJ1-2,-,TGTGCCAGCAGCTTACGGTATGGGGATGGCTATGGCTACACCTTC,CASSLRYGDGYGYTF
TRBV27,few,TRBJ1-6,-,TGTGCCAGCAGTGGGTTACAATATAATTCACCCCTCCACTTT,CASSGLQYNSPLHF
TRBV7-2,many,TRBJ2-2,TRBD2,TGTGCCAGCAGCTTTTGGGCGGGGGGGCCGCAAACCGGGGAGCTGTTTTTT,CASSFWAGGPQTGELFF
TRBV6-5,many,TRBJ2-1,TRBD2,TGTGCCAGCAGTTACCTATGGTCAGCGGGGGGGTACAATGAGCAGTTCTTC,CASSYLWSAGGYNEQFF
TRBV12-3/TRBV12-4,-,TRBJ2-5,TRBD2,TGTGTCAGCAGGCGACTAGCGGGGGGGTCGGAGACCCAGTACTTC,CVSRRLAGGSETQYF
TRBV4-2,once,TRBJ2-3,-,TGTGCCAGCAGCCACCGACTAGAAGCGCAGTATTTT,CASSHRLEAQYF